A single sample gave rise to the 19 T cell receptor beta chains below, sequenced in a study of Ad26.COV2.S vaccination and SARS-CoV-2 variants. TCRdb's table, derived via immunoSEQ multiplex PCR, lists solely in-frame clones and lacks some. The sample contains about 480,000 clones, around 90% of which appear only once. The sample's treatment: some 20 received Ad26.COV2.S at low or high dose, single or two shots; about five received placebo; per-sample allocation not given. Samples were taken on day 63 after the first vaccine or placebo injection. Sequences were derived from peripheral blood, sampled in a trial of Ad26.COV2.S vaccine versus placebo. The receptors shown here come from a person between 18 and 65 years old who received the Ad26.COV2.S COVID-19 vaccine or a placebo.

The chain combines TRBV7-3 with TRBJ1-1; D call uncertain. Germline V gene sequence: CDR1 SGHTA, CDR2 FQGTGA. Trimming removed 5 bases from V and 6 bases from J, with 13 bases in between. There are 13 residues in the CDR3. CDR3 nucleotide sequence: TGTGCCAGCAGCACCGCGGGGATGTCTGAAGCTTTCTTT. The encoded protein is CASSTAGMSEAFF.

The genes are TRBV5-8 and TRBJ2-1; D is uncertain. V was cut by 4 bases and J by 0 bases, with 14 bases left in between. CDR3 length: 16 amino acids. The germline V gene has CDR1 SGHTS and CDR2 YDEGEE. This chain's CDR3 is CASSPINPSSYNEQFF. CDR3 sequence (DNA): TGTGCCAGCAGCCCGATTAACCCCAGCTCCTACAATGAGCAGTTCTTC.

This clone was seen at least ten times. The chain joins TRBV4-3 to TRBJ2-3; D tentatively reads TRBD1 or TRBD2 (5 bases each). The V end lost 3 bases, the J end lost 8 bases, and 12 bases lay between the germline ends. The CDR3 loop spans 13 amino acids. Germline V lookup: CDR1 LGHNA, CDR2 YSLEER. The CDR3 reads CASSQGDSGTQYF. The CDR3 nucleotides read TGCGCCAGCAGCCAGGGGGATTCCGGTACGCAGTATTTT.

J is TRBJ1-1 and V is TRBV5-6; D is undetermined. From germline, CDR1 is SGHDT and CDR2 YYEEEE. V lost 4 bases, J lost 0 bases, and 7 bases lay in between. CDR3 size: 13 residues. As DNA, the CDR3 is TGTGCCAGCAGCCTGAGTGTGAACACTGAAGCTTTCTTT. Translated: CASSLSVNTEAFF.

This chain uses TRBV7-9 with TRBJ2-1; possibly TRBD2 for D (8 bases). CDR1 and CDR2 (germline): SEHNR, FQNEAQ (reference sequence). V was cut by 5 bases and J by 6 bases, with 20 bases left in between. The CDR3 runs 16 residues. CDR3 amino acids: CASSLPGGTARNEQFF. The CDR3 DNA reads TGTGCCAGCAGCCTTCCGGGGGGGACAGCACGCAATGAGCAGTTCTTC. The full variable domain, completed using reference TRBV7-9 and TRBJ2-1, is DTGVSQNPRHKITKRGQNVTFRCDPISEHNRLYWYRQTLGQGPEFLTYFQNEAQLEKSRLLSDRFSAERPKGSFSTLEIQRTEQGDSAMYLCASSLPGGTARNEQFFGPGTRLTVL.

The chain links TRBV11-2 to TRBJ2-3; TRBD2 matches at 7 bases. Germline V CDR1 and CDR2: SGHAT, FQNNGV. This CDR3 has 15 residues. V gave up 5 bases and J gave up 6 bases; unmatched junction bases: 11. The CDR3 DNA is TGTGCCAGCAGCCAACGGGCGGGGGTGGTTGATACGCAGTATTTT. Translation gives CASSQRAGVVDTQYF.

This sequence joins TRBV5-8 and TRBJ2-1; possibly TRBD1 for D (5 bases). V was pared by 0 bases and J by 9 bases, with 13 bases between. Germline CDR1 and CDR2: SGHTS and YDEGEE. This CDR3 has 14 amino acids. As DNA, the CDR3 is TGTGCCAGCAGCTTGGTCCAGGGTAGTGCTGAGCAGTTCTTC. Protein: CASSLVQGSAEQFF.

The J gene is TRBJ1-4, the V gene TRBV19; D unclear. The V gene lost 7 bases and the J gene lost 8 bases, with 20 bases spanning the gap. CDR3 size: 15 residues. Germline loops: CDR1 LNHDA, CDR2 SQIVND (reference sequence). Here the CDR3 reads CASIPNPPMGEKLFF. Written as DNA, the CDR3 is TGTGCCAGTATCCCTAATCCGCCTATGGGCGAAAAACTGTTTTTT.

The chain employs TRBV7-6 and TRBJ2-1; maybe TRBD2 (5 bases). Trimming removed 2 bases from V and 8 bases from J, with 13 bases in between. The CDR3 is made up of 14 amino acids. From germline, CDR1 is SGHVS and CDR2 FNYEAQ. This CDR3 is CASSLLRGRDEQFF. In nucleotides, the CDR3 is TGTGCCAGCAGCTTATTACGAGGGCGAGATGAGCAGTTCTTC.

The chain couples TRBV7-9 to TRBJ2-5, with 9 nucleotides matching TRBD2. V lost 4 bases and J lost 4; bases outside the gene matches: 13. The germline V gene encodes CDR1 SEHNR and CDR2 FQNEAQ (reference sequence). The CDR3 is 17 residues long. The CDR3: CASSSGREGLRLETQYF. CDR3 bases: TGTGCCAGCAGCTCGGGGCGGGAGGGCCTACGGCTAGAGACCCAGTACTTC.

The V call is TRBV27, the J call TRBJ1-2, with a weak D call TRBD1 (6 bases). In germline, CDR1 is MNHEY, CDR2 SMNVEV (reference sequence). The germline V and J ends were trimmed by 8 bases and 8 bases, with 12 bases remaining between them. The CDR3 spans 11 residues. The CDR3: CASAGALGYTF. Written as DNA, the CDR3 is TGTGCCAGCGCGGGGGCTCTAGGCTACACCTTC.

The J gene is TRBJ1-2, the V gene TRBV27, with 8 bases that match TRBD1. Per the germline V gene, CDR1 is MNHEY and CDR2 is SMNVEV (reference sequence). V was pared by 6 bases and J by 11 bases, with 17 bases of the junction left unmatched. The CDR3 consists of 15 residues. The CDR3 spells CASRGTGKTPAGYTF. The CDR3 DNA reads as TGTGCCAGCAGGGGGACAGGAAAGACACCCGCTGGTTACACCTTC.

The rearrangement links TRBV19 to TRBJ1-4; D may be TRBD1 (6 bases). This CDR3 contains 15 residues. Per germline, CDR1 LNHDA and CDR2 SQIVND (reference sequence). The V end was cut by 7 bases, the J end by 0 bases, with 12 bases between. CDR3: CASTGRGATNEKLFF. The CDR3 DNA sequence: TGTGCCAGTACCGGCAGGGGCGCAACTAATGAAAAACTGTTTTTT.

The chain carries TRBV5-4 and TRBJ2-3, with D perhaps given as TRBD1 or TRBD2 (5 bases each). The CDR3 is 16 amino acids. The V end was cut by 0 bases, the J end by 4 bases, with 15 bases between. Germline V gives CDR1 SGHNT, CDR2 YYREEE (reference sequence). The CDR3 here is CASSLEPGPKADTQYF. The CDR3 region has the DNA TGTGCCAGCAGCTTGGAACCGGGACCAAAGGCAGATACGCAGTATTTT.

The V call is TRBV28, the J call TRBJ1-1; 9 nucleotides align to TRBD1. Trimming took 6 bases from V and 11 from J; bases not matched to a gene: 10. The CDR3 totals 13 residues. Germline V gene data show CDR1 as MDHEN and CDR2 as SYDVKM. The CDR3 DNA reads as TGTGCCAGCAGAAAACAGGGGGCGCTTCAGGCTTTCTTT. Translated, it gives CASRKQGALQAFF.

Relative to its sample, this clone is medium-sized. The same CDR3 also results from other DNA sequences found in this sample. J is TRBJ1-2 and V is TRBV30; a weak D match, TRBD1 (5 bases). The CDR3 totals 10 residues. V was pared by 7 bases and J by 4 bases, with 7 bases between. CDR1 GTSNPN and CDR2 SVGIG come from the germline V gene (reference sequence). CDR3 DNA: TGTGCCTTTAGGGGCTATGGCTACACCTTC. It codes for CAFRGYGYTF. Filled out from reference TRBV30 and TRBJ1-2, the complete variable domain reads SQTIHQWPATLVQPVGSPLSLECTVEGTSNPNLYWYRQAAGRGLQLLFYSVGIGQISSEVPQNLSASRPQDRQFILSSKKLLLSDSGFYLCAFRGYGYTFGSGTRLTVV.

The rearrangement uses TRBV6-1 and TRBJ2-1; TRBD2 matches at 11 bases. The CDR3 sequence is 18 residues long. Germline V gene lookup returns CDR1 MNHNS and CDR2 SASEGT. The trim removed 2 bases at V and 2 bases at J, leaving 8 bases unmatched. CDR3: CASSEFSGRVMAYNEQFF. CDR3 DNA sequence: TGTGCCAGCAGTGAATTTAGCGGGAGGGTTATGGCCTACAATGAGCAGTTCTTC.

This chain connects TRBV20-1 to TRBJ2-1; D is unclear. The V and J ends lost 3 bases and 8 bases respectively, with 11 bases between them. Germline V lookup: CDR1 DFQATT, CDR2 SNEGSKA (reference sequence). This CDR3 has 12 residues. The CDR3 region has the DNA TGCAGTGCTAGTAGTAGCTCTCATGAGCAGTTCTTC. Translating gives CSASSSSHEQFF.

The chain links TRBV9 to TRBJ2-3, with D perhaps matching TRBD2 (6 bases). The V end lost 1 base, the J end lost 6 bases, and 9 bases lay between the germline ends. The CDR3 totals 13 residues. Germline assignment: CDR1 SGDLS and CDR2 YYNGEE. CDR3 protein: CASSVREFDTQYF. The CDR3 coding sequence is TGTGCCAGCAGCGTACGGGAGTTCGATACGCAGTATTTT.